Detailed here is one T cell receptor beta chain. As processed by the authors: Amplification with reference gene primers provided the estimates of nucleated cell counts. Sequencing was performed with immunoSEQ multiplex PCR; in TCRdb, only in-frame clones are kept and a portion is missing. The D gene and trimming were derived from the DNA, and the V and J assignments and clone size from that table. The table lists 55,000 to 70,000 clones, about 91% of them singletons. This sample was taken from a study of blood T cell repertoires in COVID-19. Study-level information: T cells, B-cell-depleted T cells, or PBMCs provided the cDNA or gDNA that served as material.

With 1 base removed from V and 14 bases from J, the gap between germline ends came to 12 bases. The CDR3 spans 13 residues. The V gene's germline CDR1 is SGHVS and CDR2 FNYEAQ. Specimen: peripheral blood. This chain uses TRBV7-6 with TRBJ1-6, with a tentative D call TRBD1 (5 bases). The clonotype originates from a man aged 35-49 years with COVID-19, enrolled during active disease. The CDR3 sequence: CASSLEVKGALHF. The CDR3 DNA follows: TGTGCCAGCAGCTTAGAGGTTAAAGGGGCCCTCCACTTT.